The present T cell receptor (beta chain) was sequenced within a study of blood T cells in healthy people across ages. The germline V gene encodes CDR1 DFQATT and CDR2 SNEGSKA (reference sequence). CDR3 size: 14 residues. Trimming cost V 1 base and J 4 bases, with 12 bases left between them. In terms of origin and age, donors were healthy Caucasian individuals from Russia aged roughly 6 to 100. Approximately 9.7 milliliters was the volume of peripheral blood drawn from each donor. Then a second PCR, running roughly 6 to 11 cycles, was carried out with a sample-barcoded 5' primer and a J-beta primer mix. Template switching added a 12-random-nucleotide identifier to every cDNA molecule. TCRdb independently ran MiXCR on the 5' RACE reads; one entry per CDR3 protein. The sample holds more than 650,000 distinct CDR3 sequences, approximately 22% seen once. This clonotype was picked up a small number of times.

Specimen: blood. The genes are TRBV20-1 and TRBJ2-3, with D possibly matching TRBD2 (6 bases). The sequence came from a man between 65 and 85 years old in good health. This CDR3 reads CSARGAGGPDTQYF. DNA for the CDR3: TGCAGTGCTAGAGGAGCCGGAGGGCCAGATACGCAGTATTTT.